The present entry profiles one T cell receptor beta chain with its context. No antigen is known for it. This specimen belongs to a study of CD8+CD57+ T cells in acquired aplastic anemia. Across the study: Sorted CD4+ and CD8+ cell DNA averaged roughly 3.2 ug. Study-level findings and limits: Some 28 sequences, all CD8+ CDR3, were shared between patients and controls.

Researchers used genomic DNA as the template to profile TCR beta VDJ and CDR3. TCRdb analysed the reads with MiXCR anew, one entry per CDR3 protein. The sample contains some 290,000 distinct CDR3 sequences, roughly 50% of which appear only once. Germline V gives CDR1 SGHDT, CDR2 YYEEEE. CDR3 length: 13 amino acids. V was pared by 1 base and J by 10 bases, with 12 bases between. This receptor was identified in a human donor with severe aplastic anemia or a healthy control (not recorded which). Sequencing used sorted CD4+, CD8+, or CD8+CD57+ T cells (not recorded which) from PBMCs. This chain connects TRBV5-6 to TRBJ2-1; tentative D call: TRBD2 (5 bases). The CDR3 bases are TGTGCCAGCAGCTTGTCCAGCGAGCGGGAGCAGTTCTTC. Translating it yields CASSLSSEREQFF.